This record looks at one TCR beta chain sequence and its context. Method: immunoSEQ multiplex PCR; TCRdb's copy keeps in-frame clones and lacks some. The repertoire consists of 150,000 to 200,000 clones, with around 93% occurring once and the leading ten covering roughly 10%. The data stem from a study of T cell responses to AZD1222 COVID-19 vaccine. The germline CDR1 and CDR2 sequences are MNHEY and SMNVEV (reference sequence). The CDR3 runs 16 residues. With 6 bases removed from V and 4 bases from J, the gap between germline ends came to 18 bases. The TCR comes from an adult in good health. This specimen consisted of peripheral blood, obtained on day 0 of AZD1222 vaccination. This chain joins TRBV27 and TRBJ2-2; D perhaps matches TRBD1 (5 bases). CDR3 in amino acids: CASSPPGKLVTGELFF. The CDR3 coding sequence is TGTGCCAGCAGCCCGCCAGGGAAGCTTGTCACCGGGGAGCTGTTTTTT.